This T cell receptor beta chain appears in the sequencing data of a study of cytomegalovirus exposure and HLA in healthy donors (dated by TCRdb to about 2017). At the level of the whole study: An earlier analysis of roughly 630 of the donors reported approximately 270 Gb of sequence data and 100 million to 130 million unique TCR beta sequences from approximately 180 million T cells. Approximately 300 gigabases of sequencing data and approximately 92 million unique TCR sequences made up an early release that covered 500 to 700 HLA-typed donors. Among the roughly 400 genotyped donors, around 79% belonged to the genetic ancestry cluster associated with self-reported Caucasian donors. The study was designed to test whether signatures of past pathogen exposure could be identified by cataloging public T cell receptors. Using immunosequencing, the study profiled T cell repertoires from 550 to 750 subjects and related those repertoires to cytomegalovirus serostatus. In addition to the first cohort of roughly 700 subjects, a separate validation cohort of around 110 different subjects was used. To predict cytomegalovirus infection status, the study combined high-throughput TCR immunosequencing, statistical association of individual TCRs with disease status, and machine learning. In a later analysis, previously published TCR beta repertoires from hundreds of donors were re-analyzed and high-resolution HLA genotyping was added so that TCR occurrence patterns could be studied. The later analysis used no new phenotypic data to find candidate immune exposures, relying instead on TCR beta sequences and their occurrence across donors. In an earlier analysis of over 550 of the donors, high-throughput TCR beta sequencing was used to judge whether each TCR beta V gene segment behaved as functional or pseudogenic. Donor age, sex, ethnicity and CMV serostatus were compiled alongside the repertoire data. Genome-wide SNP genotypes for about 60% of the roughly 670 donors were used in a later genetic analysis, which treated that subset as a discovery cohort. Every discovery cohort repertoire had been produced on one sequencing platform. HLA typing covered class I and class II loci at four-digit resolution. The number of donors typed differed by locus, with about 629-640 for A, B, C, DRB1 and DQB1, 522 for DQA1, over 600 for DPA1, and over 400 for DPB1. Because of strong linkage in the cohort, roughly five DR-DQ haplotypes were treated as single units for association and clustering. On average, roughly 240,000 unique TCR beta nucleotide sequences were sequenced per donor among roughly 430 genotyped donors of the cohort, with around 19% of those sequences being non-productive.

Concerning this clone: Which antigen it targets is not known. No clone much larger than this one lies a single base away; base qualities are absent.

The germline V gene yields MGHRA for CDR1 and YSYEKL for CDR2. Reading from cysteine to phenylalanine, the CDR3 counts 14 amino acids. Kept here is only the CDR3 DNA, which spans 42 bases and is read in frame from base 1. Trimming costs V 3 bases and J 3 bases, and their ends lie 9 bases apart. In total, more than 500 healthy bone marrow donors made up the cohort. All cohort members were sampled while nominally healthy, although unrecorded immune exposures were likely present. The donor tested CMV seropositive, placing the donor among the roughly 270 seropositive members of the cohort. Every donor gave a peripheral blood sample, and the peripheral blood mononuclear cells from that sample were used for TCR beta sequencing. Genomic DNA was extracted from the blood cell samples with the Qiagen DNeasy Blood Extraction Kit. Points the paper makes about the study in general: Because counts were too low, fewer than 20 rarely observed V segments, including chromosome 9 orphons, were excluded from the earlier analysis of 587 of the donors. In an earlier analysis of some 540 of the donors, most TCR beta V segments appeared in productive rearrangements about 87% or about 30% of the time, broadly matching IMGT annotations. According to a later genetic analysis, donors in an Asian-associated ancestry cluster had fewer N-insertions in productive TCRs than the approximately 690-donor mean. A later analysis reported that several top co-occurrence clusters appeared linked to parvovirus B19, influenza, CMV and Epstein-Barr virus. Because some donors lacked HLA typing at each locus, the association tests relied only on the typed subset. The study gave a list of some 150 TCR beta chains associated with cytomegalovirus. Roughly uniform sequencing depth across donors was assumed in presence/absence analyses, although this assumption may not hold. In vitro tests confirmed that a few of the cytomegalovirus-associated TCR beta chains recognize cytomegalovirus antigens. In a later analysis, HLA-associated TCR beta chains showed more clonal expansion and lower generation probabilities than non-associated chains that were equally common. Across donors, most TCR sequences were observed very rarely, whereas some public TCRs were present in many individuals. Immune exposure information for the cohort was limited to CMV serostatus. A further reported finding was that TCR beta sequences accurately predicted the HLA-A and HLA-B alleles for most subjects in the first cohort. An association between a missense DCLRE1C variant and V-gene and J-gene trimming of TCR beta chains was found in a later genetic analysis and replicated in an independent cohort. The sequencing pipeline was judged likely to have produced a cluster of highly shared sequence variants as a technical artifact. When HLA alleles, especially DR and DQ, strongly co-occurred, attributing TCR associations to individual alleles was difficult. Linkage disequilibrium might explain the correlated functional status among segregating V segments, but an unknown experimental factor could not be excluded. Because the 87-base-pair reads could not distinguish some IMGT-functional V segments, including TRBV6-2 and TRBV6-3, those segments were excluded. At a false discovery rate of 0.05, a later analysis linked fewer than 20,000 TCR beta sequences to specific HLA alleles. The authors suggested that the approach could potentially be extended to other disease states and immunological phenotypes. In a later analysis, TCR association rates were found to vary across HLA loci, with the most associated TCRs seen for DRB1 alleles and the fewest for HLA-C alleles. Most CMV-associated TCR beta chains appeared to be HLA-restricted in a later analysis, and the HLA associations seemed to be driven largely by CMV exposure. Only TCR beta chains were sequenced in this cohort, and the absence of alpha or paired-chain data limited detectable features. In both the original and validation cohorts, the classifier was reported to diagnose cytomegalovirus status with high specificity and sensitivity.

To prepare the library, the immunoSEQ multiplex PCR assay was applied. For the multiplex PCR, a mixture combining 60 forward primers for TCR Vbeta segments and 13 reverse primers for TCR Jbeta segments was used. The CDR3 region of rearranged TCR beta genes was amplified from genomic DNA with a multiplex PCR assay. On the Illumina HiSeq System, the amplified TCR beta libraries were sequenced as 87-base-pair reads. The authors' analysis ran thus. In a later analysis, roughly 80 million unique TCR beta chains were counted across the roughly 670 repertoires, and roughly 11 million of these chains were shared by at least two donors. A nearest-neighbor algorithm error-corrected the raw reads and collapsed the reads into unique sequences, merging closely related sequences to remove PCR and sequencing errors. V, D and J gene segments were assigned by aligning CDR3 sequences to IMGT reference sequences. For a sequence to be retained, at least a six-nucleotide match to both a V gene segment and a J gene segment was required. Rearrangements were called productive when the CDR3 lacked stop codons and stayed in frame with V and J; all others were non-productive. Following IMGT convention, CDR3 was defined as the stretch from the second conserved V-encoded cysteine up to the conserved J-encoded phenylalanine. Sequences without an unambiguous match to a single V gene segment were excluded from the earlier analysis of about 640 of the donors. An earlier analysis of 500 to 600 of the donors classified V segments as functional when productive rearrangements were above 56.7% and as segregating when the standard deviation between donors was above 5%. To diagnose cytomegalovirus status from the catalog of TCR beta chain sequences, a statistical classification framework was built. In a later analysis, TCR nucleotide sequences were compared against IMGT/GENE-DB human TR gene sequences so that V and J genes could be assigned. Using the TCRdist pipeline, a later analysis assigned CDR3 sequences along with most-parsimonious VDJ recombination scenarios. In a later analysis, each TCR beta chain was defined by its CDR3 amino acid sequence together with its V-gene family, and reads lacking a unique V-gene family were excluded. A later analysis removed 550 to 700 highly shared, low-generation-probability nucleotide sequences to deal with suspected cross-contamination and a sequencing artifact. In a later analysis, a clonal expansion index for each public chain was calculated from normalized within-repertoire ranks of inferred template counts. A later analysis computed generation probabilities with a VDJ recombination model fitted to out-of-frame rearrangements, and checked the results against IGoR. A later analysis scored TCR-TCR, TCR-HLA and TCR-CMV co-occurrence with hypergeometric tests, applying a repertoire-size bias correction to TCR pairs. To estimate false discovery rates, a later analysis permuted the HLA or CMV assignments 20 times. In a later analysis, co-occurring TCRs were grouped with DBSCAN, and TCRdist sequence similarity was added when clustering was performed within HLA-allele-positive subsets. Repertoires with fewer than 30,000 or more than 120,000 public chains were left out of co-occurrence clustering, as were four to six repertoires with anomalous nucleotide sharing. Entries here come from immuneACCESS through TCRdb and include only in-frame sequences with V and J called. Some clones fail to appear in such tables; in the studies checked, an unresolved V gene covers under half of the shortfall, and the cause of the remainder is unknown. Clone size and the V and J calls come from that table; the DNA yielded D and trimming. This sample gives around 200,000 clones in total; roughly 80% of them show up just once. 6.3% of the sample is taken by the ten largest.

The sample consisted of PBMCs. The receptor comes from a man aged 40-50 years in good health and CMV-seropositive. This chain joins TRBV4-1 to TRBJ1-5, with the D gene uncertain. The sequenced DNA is TGCGCCAGCAGCCACCCGGACTCCAATCAGCCCCAGCATTTT. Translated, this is CASSHPDSNQPQHF.